In its sample, the clone carrying this T cell receptor beta chain was seen many times. The target antigen is unknown. Losses at the gene ends were 0 bases for V and 7 bases for J; bases not matched to a gene: 3. Germline CDR1 is MNHEY and CDR2 is SVGAGI. The CDR3 sequence is 15 residues long. The sample originates from a study of Graves' ophthalmopathy and Graves' hyperthyroidism. Looking at the study overall: Pretreatment peripheral blood was obtained at initial diagnosis. Study-wide results and caveats: In separating ophthalmopathy from stable hyperthyroidism, a 13-signature model achieved 87.88% sensitivity and 81.08% specificity. The model achieved 70.59% sensitivity and under 75% specificity for ophthalmopathy progression.

Scientists amplified the TCR beta CDR3 regions from RNA transcripts. HTBI primers primed a first-round RT-PCR, and a second-round multiplex PCR followed. TCRdb re-analysed the multiplex PCR reads in MiXCR, keeping a single row per CDR3 protein. Of just over 600,000 distinct CDR3 sequences listed, 20% to 25% are singletons. The study recruited hyperthyroidism patients aged 18 to 65 who were newly diagnosed, under 2 months' duration. This sequence was found in a woman aged 18-29 years with stable Graves' hyperthyroidism. Some clones in this sample may be carry-over from other donors' samples. Sequencing used peripheral blood. This chain links TRBV6-5 with TRBJ1-5, with TRBD1 matching over 10 bases. The CDR3 sequence is CASSYSGTGDQPQHF. The CDR3 DNA reads as TGTGCCAGCAGTTACTCCGGGACAGGGGACCAGCCCCAGCATTTT.